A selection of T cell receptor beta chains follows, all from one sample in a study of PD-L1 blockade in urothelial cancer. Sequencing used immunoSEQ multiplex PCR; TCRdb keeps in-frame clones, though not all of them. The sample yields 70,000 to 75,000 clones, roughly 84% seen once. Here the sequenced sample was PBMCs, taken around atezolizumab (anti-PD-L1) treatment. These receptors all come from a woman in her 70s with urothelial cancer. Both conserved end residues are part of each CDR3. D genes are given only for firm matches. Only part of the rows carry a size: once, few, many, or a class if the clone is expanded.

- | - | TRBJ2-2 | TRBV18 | TGTGCCAGCTCACCACGAGTAGTTGGCACCGGGGAGCTGTTTTTT | CASSPRVVGTGELFF
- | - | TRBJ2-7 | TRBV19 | TGTGCCAGTAGTATCGGACAGCAGAGCTCCTACGAGCAGTACTTC | CASSIGQQSSYEQYF
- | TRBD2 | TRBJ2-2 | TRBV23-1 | TGCGCCAGCAGTCAATCGAGGGGAGGGTTTTGGGACGCGAACACCGGGGAGCTGTTTTTT | CASSQSRGGFWDANTGELFF
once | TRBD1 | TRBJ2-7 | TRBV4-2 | TGTGCCAGCAGCTCCCGGACAGGGGCGGGCTCCTACGAGCAGTACTTC | CASSSRTGAGSYEQYF
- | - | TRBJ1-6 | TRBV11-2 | TGTGCCAGCAGCTACAATCCTGATTGGAATTCACCCCTCCACTTT | CASSYNPDWNSPLHF
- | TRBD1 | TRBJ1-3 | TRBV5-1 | TGCGCCAGCAGCTCCGAAACAGGGGGTGGCACCATATATTTT | CASSSETGGGTIYF
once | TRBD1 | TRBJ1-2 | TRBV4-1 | TGCGCCAGCGAGGCCGGGACAGGGGCCGTGGGTTATGGCTACACCTTC | CASEAGTGAVGYGYTF
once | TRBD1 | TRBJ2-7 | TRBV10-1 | TGCGCCAGCAGTGACCACGGACAGGTACTACACGAGCAGTACTTC | CASSDHGQVLHEQYF
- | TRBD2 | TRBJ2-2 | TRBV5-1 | TGCGCCAGCAGCTTGGTTCCTAGCGGGACGAACACCGGGGAGCTGTTTTTT | CASSLVPSGTNTGELFF
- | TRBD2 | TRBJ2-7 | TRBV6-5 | TGTGCCACCACCGACGGGAGGGCCCTCTACGAGCAGTACTTC | CATTDGRALYEQYF
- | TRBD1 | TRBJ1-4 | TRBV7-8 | TGTGCCAGCAGGCCTGGCTCAGGGACAGATGAAAAACTGTTTTTT | CASRPGSGTDEKLFF
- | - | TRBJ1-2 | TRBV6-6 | TGTGCCAGCAGTTACTGGCCAACAGACTATGGCTACACCTTC | CASSYWPTDYGYTF
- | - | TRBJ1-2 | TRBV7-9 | TGTGCCAGCCGATCGACAGGTTGGGTTTCGGACTATGGCTACACCTTC | CASRSTGWVSDYGYTF
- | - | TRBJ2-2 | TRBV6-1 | TGTGCCAGCAGTGTTGACAGGACCGGGGAGCTGTTTTTT | CASSVDRTGELFF
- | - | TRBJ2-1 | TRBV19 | TGTGCCAGTAGTATAGGTTTATATCAGGGTCCGAAGAATGAGCAGTTCTTC | CASSIGLYQGPKNEQFF